Following are 7 T cell receptor beta chains from one sample sequenced in a study of blood T cell repertoires in COVID-19. Libraries were prepared by immunoSEQ multiplex PCR; TCRdb keeps only in-frame clonotypes and omits some of them. The profile covers 25,000 to 30,000 clones, with 80% appearing a single time and approximately 47% taken by the ten largest. The sample taken for sequencing was peripheral blood. Every receptor here comes from a woman aged 70-85 years with acute or convalescent COVID-19.

This clone was picked up a small number of times. V is TRBV28 and J is TRBJ1-1; D is possibly TRBD1 (5 bases). V lost 5 bases and J 2 bases, leaving 15 bases between the germline ends. Germline lookup yields CDR1 MDHEN and CDR2 SYDVKM. This CDR3 has 15 residues. The CDR3 sequence: CASSPGGEINTEAFF. The DNA of the CDR3 is TGTGCCAGCAGTCCCGGAGGGGAAATAAACACTGAAGCTTTCTTT.

This chain joins TRBV5-1 and TRBJ2-1; 9 nucleotides match TRBD1. Germline V gives CDR1 SGHRS, CDR2 YFSETQ. After removal of 2 bases from V and 10 bases from J, the junction contained 7 bases not matched to a gene. The CDR3 covers 14 residues. This CDR3 is CASSLDRGGVEQFF. CDR3 nucleotides: TGCGCCAGCAGCTTAGACAGGGGGGGTGTCGAGCAGTTCTTC. Based on the CDR3 plus reference TRBV5-1 and TRBJ2-1, the full variable domain is KAGVTQTPRYLIKTRGQQVTLSCSPISGHRSVSWYQQTPGQGLQFLFEYFSETQRNKGNFPGRFSGRQFSNSRSEMNVSTLELGDSALYLCASSLDRGGVEQFFGPGTRLTVL.

The CDR3: CASSPSRPPGRDYTF. The CDR3 coding sequence is TGTGCCAGCTCACCCTCCCGTCCACCGGGGCGGGACTACACCTTC. The chain carries TRBV18 and TRBJ1-2; tentatively, D is TRBD1 (5 bases). The CDR3 extends over 15 amino acids. Germline V CDR1 and CDR2: KGHSH, LQKENI. V lost 3 bases and J lost 10, with 21 bases in between.

The chain employs TRBV2 and TRBJ1-5, with 9 bases fitting TRBD1. The V gene's germline CDR1 is SNHLY and CDR2 FYNNEI. The junction had 11 bases not matched to a gene; V was cut back by 7 bases and J by 7 bases. The CDR3 contains 15 residues. CDR3 nucleotides: TGTGCCAGCAATTACGTACAGGGGGCAGGCCAGCCCCAGCATTTT. This gives the protein CASNYVQGAGQPQHF.

The rearrangement joins TRBV10-3 to TRBJ2-3; D might be TRBD2 (5 bases). CDR1 and CDR2 from the germline V gene are ENHRY and SYGVKD. Trimming pared 3 bases from V and 0 bases from J, leaving 13 bases between. This CDR3 region has 16 residues. CDR3 loop: CAISDEMEVSTDTQYF. CDR3 sequence (DNA): TGTGCCATCAGTGACGAAATGGAGGTTAGCACAGATACGCAGTATTTT.

V is TRBV7-2 and J is TRBJ2-7; 13 nucleotides agree with TRBD2. The germline gives CDR1 SGHTA, CDR2 FQGNSA. The V and J ends lost 2 bases and 5 bases, in that order; junction bases with no gene match: 3. The CDR3 consists of 15 residues. DNA of the CDR3: TGTGCCAGCAGCTTAACTAGCGGGAGGGTCGACGAGCAGTACTTC. This codes for CASSLTSGRVDEQYF.

The J gene is TRBJ2-7, the V gene TRBV7-8, with TRBD2 identical over 12 bases. V was pared by 5 bases and J by 2 bases, with 10 bases of the junction left unmatched. This CDR3 region has 17 residues. The germline V gene encodes CDR1 SGHVS and CDR2 FQNEAQ. CDR3 coding DNA: TGTGCCAGCAGCGGGGGGACTAGCGGGCGGGGGACCTACGAGCAGTACTTC. Protein sequence: CASSGGTSGRGTYEQYF.